Given below is one TCR beta chain in context. Antigen: not known. Primers included in the PCR were 60 Vbeta and 13 Jbeta primers. Repertoires were generated with immunoSEQ multiplex PCR, while TCRdb's copy carries only in-frame clones and drops some. The sample has some 130,000 clones, about 73% seen once. This CDR3 region has 12 residues. CDR1 and CDR2 (germline): SQVTM, ANQGSEA. Trimming at V came to 3 bases and at J to 6 bases, leaving 4 bases not matched to a gene. The data were taken from a study of cytomegalovirus exposure and HLA in healthy donors. For the study at large: One earlier analysis, a look at about 179 million T cells, found some 100 million unique TCR beta sequences.

Notes on the study in general: Most TCR sequences were rare, but some public TCRs occurred in many donors.

The chain couples TRBV29-1 to TRBJ1-1, with 7 nucleotides matching TRBD1. Sequencing input: PBMCs. The origin of this receptor is a woman aged 55-70 years in good health and CMV-seropositive. The CDR3 reads CSVDPGGSEAFF. The CDR3 nucleotides read TGCAGCGTTGATCCAGGGGGGTCTGAAGCTTTCTTT.